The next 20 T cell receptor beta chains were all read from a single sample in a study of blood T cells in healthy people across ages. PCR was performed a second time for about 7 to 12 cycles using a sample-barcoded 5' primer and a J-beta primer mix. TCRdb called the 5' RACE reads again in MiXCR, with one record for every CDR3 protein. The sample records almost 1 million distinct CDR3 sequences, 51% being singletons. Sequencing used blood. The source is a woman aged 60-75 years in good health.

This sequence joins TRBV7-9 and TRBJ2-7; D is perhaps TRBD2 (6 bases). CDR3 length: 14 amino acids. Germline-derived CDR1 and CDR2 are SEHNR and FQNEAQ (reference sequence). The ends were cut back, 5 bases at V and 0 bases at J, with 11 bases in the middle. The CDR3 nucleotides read TGTGCCAGCAGCGGGTGGCGGGGCTCCTACGAGCAGTACTTC. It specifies CASSGWRGSYEQYF.

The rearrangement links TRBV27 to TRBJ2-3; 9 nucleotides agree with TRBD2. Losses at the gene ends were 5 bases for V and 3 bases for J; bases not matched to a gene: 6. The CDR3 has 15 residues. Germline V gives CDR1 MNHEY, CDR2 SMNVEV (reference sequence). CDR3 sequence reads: CASSKPGLATDTQYF. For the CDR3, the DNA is TGTGCCAGCAGTAAGCCGGGACTAGCTACAGATACGCAGTATTTT.

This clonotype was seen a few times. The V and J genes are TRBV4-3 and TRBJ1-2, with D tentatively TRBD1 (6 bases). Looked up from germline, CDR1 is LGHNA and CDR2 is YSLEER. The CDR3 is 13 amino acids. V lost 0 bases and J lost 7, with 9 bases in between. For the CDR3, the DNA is TGCGCCAGCAGCCAAGATATGGACAGTGGCTACACCTTC. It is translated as CASSQDMDSGYTF.

CDR3 sequence: CSAAGGRQETQYF. CDR3 coding DNA: TGCAGTGCCGCCGGGGGGCGGCAAGAGACCCAGTACTTC. The chain joins TRBV20-1 to TRBJ2-5; the D gene is possibly TRBD2 (7 bases). V was pared by 6 bases and J by 2 bases, with 13 bases between. Germline V gene lookup returns CDR1 DFQATT and CDR2 SNEGSKA (reference sequence). The CDR3 totals 13 residues.

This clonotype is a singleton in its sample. In nucleotides, the CDR3 is TGCAGCGTTGCGGGCGGGGCCGATTCCTACAATGAGCAGTTCTTC. Translated, it gives CSVAGGADSYNEQFF. The J gene is TRBJ2-1, the V gene TRBV29-1, with D tentatively TRBD2 (6 bases). The germline V gene encodes CDR1 SQVTM and CDR2 ANQGSEA. This CDR3 spans 15 amino acids. V dropped 4 bases and J dropped 1 base, with 14 bases sitting between them.

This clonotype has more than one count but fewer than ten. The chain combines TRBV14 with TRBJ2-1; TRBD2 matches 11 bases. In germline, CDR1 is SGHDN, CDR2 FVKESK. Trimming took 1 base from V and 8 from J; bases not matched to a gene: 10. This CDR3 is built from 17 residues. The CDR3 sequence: CASSQVRLAGFHHEQFF. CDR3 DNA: TGTGCCAGCAGCCAAGTACGACTAGCGGGATTCCATCATGAGCAGTTCTTC.

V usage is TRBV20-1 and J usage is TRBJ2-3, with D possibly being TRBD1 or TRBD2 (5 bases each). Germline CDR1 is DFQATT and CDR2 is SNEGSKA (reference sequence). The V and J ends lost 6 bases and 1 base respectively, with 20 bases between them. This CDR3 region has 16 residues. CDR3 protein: CSANIPGRAGTDTQYF. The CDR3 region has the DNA TGCAGTGCCAATATCCCGGGACGAGCCGGCACAGATACGCAGTATTTT.

Written as DNA, the CDR3 is TGTGCCATCGGAGGTGCGGGAGGCGGTAATCAGCCCCAGCATTTT. Its protein is CAIGGAGGGNQPQHF. The chain combines TRBV10-3 with TRBJ1-5; D is uncertain. CDR3 size: 15 residues. With 8 bases removed from V and 4 bases from J, the gap between germline ends came to 18 bases. CDR1 and CDR2 from the germline V gene are ENHRY and SYGVKD.

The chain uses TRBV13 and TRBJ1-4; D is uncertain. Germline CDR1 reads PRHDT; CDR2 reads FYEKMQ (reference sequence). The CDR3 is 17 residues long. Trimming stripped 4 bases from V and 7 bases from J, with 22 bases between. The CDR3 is CASSSASGRHDREKLFF. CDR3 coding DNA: TGTGCCAGCAGCTCCGCCTCGGGGAGGCACGATCGTGAAAAACTGTTTTTT.

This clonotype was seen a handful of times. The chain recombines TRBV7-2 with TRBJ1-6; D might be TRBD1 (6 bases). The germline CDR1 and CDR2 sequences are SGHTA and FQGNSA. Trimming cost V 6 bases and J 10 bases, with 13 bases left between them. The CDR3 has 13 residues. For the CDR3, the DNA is TGTGCCAGCAGAGGACAGCTAGAATCACCCCTCCACTTT. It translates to CASRGQLESPLHF.

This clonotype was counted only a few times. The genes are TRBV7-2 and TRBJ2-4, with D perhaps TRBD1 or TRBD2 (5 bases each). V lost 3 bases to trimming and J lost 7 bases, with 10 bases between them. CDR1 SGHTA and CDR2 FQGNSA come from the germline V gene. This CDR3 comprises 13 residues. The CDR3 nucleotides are TGTGCCAGCAGCTTGGGACGTGCGAACATTCAGTACTTC. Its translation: CASSLGRANIQYF.

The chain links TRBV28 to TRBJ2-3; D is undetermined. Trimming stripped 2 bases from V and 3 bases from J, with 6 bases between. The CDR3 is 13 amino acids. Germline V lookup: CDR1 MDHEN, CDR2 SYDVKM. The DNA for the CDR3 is TGTGCCAGCAGTTTAGCGGTGACAGATACGCAGTATTTT. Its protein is CASSLAVTDTQYF.

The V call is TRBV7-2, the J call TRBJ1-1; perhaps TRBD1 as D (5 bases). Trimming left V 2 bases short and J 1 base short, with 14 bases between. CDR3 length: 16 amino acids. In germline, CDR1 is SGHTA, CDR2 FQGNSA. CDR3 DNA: TGTGCCAGCAGCTTACGGGCAGGGTCCGAGAACACTGAAGCTTTCTTT. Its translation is CASSLRAGSENTEAFF.

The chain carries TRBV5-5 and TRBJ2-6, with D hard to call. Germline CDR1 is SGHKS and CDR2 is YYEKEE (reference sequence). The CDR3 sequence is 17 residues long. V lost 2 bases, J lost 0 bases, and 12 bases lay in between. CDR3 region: CASSFENRYSGANVLTF. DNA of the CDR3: TGTGCCAGCAGCTTCGAGAATCGCTACTCTGGGGCCAACGTCCTGACTTTC.

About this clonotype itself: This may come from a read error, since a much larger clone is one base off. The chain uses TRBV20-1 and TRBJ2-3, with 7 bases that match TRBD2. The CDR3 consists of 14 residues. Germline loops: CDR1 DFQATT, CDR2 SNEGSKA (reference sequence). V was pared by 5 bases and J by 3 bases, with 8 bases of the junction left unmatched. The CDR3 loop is CSAGPSGGTDTQYF. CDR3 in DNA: TGCAGTGCTGGACCTAGCGGAGGAACAGATACGCAGTATTTT.

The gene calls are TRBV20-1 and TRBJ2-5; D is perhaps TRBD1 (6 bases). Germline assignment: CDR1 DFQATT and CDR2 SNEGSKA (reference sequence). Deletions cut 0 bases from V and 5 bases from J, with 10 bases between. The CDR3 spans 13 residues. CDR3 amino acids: CSAREQGVETQYF. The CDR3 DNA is TGCAGTGCTAGAGAACAGGGTGTTGAGACCCAGTACTTC.

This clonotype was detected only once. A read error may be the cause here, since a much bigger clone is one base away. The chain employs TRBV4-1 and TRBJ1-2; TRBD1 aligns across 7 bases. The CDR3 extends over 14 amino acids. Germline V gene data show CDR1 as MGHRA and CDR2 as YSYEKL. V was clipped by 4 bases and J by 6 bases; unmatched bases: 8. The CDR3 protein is CASSPQGKDDGYTF. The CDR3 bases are TGCGCCAGCAGCCCACAGGGGAAGGACGATGGCTACACCTTC.

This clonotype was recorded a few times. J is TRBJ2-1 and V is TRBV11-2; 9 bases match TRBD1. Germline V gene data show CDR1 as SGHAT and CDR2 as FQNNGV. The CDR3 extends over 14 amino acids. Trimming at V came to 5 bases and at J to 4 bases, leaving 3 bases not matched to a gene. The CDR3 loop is CASSQGQGYNEQFF. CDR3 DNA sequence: TGTGCCAGCAGCCAGGGACAGGGTTACAATGAGCAGTTCTTC.

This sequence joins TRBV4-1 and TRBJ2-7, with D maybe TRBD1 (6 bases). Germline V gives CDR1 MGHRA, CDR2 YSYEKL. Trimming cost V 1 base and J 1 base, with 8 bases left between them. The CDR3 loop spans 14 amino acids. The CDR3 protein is CASSQVGQSYEQYF. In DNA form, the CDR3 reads TGCGCCAGCAGCCAAGTAGGACAGTCCTACGAGCAGTACTTC.

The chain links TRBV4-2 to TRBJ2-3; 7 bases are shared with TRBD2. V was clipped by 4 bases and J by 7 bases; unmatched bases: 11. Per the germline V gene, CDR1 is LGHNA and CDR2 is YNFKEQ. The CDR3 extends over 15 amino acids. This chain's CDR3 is CASSLGTTLENTQYF. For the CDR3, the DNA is TGTGCCAGCAGCCTAGGGACTACCTTAGAAAATACGCAGTATTTT.